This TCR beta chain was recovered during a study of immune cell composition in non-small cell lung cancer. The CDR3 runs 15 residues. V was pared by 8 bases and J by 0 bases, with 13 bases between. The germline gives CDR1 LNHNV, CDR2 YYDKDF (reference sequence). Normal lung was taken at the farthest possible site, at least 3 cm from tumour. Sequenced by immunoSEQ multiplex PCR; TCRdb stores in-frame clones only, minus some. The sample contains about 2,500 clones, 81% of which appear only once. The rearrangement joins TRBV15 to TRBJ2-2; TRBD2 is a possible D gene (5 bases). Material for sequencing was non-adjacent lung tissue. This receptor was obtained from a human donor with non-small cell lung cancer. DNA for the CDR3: TGTGCCACCCGGATAGGGAGCGCGAACACCGGGGAGCTGTTTTTT. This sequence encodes CATRIGSANTGELFF.